The present T cell receptor beta chain was sequenced within a study of Graves' ophthalmopathy and Graves' hyperthyroidism. Scientists amplified the TCR beta CDR3 regions from RNA transcripts. An initial RT-PCR round employing HTBI primers preceded a second-round multiplex PCR. TCRdb analysed the multiplex PCR reads with MiXCR anew, one entry per CDR3 protein. Counted here are more than 1,000,000 distinct CDR3 sequences, roughly 35% occurring once; the ten biggest clones make up 11%. Only a few counts were recorded for this clonotype. The CDR3 contains 15 residues. Per germline, CDR1 SGHRS and CDR2 YFSETQ. V was pared by 2 bases and J by 0 bases, with 11 bases between.

The sequence was obtained from an adult man with Graves' hyperthyroidism. The sequencing sample was made of peripheral blood or thyroid tissue (not recorded which). The rearrangement links TRBV5-1 to TRBJ1-1; D uncertain. CDR3: CASSLNSVMNTEAFF. As DNA, the CDR3 is TGCGCCAGCAGCTTAAATTCCGTTATGAACACTGAAGCTTTCTTT.